Each of the 6 T cell receptor beta chains below was sequenced from the same sample in a study of blood T cells in healthy people across ages. A J-beta primer mix and a sample-barcoded 5' primer were used in a second PCR of about 6 to 12 cycles. MiXCR, applied by TCRdb to the 5' RACE reads, yields one record per CDR3 protein. This sample carries 1.5 million to 2 million distinct CDR3 sequences, under 30% of them seen once, and the ten largest clones take 6.5% to 8.5%. The specimen was blood. These receptors were obtained from a woman aged 25-40 years in good health.

This clonotype was seen just once. This chain connects TRBV7-9 to TRBJ1-3, with D hard to call. V was cut by 5 bases and J by 5 bases, with 13 bases left in between. This CDR3 has 14 amino acids. The V gene's germline CDR1 is SEHNR and CDR2 FQNEAQ (reference sequence). CDR3 sequence: CASSPGSPRNTIYF. For the CDR3, the DNA is TGTGCCAGCAGCCCCGGGAGCCCCAGAAACACCATATATTTT.

There are a few counts of this clonotype. This chain links TRBV5-5 with TRBJ1-4; no reliable D call. Germline V gene lookup returns CDR1 SGHKS and CDR2 YYEKEE (reference sequence). Between the trimmed V and J ends, which lost 2 bases and 7 bases, there was a span of 15 bases. This CDR3 has 15 amino acids. The CDR3 loop reads CASSFTFELREKLFF. The CDR3 nucleotides are TGTGCCAGCAGCTTTACTTTCGAATTGCGTGAAAAACTGTTTTTT.

The chain recombines TRBV12-3 or TRBV12-4 with TRBJ1-1; unclear D gene. The CDR3 totals 13 residues. Between the trimmed V and J ends, which lost 6 bases and 2 bases, there was a span of 10 bases. CDR3 sequence: CASRFGENTEAFF. As DNA, the CDR3 is TGTGCCAGCAGATTTGGGGAAAACACTGAAGCTTTCTTT.

The rearrangement links TRBV10-3 to TRBJ2-3; TRBD2 matches at 7 bases. V lost 7 bases, J lost 3 bases, and 4 bases stayed unmatched. CDR3 length: 13 residues. CDR1 is ENHRY, CDR2 SYGVKD, per germline. CDR3 protein: CAINPGGTDTQYF. The CDR3, as DNA: TGTGCCATCAACCCGGGAGGAACAGATACGCAGTATTTT.

This clonotype occurred a few times. The rearrangement uses TRBV7-9 and TRBJ1-2; no reliable D call. The CDR3 spans 13 residues. Trimming took off 4 bases at V and 4 bases at J, with 10 bases between the two ends. Germline lookup yields CDR1 SEHNR and CDR2 FQNEAQ (reference sequence). The DNA for the CDR3 is TGTGCCAGCAGCTGGGTAGGAAGCTATGGCTACACCTTC. It specifies CASSWVGSYGYTF.

The table lists this clonotype with a few counts. This chain joins TRBV5-1 and TRBJ2-2; D assignment may be TRBD1 or TRBD2 (5 bases each). The CDR3 covers 14 residues. Trimming removed 1 base from V and 6 bases from J, with 10 bases in between. Germline CDR1 reads SGHRS; CDR2 reads YFSETQ. CDR3 in DNA: TGCGCCAGCAGCTTGCTCTCGGGGCCCGGGGAGCTGTTTTTT. This translates into CASSLLSGPGELFF.